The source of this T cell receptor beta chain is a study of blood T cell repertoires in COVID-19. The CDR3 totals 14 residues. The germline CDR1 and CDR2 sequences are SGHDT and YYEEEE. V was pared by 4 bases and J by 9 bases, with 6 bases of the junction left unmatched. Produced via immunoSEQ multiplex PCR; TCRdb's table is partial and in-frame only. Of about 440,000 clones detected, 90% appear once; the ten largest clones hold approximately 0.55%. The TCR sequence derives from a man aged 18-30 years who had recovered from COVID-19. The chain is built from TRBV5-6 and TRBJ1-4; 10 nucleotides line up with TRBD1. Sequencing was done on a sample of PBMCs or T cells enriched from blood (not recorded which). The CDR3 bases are TGTGCCAGCAGCGACGGGACAGGGGTGCAAAAACTGTTTTTT. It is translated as CASSDGTGVQKLFF.